This T cell receptor beta chain was sequenced during a study of blood T cell repertoires in COVID-19. Whole-study context: Samples of COVID-19 (acute and convalescent) were obtained from the United States, Italy and Spain. The analysed material was cDNA or gDNA that came from T cells, B-cell-depleted T cells, or PBMCs.

In the original workflow: Reference gene primer amplification gave estimated nucleated cell counts. TCRdb keeps only in-frame clones here, not all; method: immunoSEQ multiplex PCR. V, J and clone size are taken as reported in that table, and D and trimming were inferred from the DNA itself. The sample lists tens of thousands of clones, approximately 85% seen once, with around 14% in the top ten. The CDR3 extends over 15 amino acids. The chain couples TRBV21-1 to TRBJ1-4; the D call in the table, TRBD1, was not verified against the DNA. TRBV21-1 is a documented pseudogene. The sequence was collected from a human donor with acute or convalescent COVID-19. The donor label of this sample is uncertain. Sequencing was carried out using peripheral blood. CDR3 protein: CASSPPDRVKEKLFF. The DNA of the CDR3 is TGTGCCAGCAGCCCGCCGGACAGGGTCAAAGAAAAACTGTTTTTT.